This T cell receptor beta chain was identified in a study of T cell responses to AZD1222 COVID-19 vaccine (dated by TCRdb to about 2021). About the investigation overall: AZD1222 recipients given second doses at about 4 weeks or at about 12 weeks were pooled, since spike-specific TCR depth and breadth were not found to differ between the two schedules. Trial participants were enrolled by age into 18-55, 56-69 and 70-plus year subgroups, with 148, 28 and 57 TCR-sequenced participants respectively. TCR sequencing was performed for about 250 trial participants, of whom around 210 were given two doses of AZD1222 and around 25 were given two doses of MenACWY control vaccine. Findings and caveats that apply to the study as a whole: After two AZD1222 doses, both the breadth and the depth of spike-specific TCRs were significantly higher than at day 0 and than in MenACWY recipients. The 56-69-year group was small, and its depth increase did not reach significance, likely because of low power. Reportedly, almost half of the unique spike-specific TCRs recognized epitopes lying outside the regions that are mutated in the B.1.351 and B.1.1.7 variants. The vaccine-associated CD4 TCRs covered the entire spike protein, and the dominant responses fell in regions 160-218 and 743-854. Because no day 14 peak-response samples were available, repertoires were characterized only after the peak T cell response. Participants were mostly white British and included more females than males, and it was suggested by the authors that clonal diversity may have been underestimated. Conclusions about previously exposed vaccinees are limited, since just a handful of AZD1222 recipients were seropositive for SARS-CoV-2 at baseline.

Details on this clone: Which antigen it targets is not known. No base quality values were provided; no much bigger clone lies one nucleotide off.

The label giving this sample's time point can be read as: baseline before first vaccination. Vaccinee samples were obtained from the UK trials COV001 and COV002, which included a single-blind randomized controlled phase 2/3 trial of AZD1222 (ChAdOx1 nCoV-19) in healthy adults. For TCRbeta chain sequencing, PBMC samples were collected from trial participants at day 0 and at day 28 after the second dose. The CDR3 regions of human TCRbeta chains were analyzed by immunosequencing. The paper's data handling went like this. Repertoire TCRs were matched against a reference library of SARS-CoV-2-specific TCRs generated with the MIRA antigen-specificity platform. Breadth meant the fraction of unique TCRs that were SARS-CoV-2-associated, whereas depth meant the fraction of total T cells that were SARS-CoV-2-associated. Each spike-specific TCR was assigned to its reactive spike region and to a CD4 or CD8 class using the MIRA data. Log10-transformed breadth and depth values were compared by one-way ANOVA with Sidak's multiple comparisons tests. In TCRdb, the immuneACCESS table is reduced to in-frame sequences with V and J assigned. These tables do not hold every clone; where another copy was compared, an unresolved V gene accounts for under half, and the others remain unexplained. The DNA was the basis for D and trimming; V, J and clone size are from that table. In this sample the table shows about 120,000 clones, roughly 93% of which occur a single time. 1.5% to 2% of the sample is taken by the ten largest.

The receptor was isolated from an adult in good health. Sequenced here: peripheral blood, sampled on day 0 of AZD1222 vaccination.

CDR3 sequence: CASSLQTGVNQPQHF. Read as DNA, the sequence is TGTGCCAGTAGTCTACAGACAGGGGTCAATCAGCCCCAGCATTTT. Recombination connected TRBV19 to TRBJ1-5, with 8 junctional bases fitting TRBD1. The CDR3 numbers 15 residues from cysteine through phenylalanine. The retained sequence is limited to the CDR3, 45 bases, with the frame set at the first base. The germline V gene (reference sequence) provides CDR1 LNHDA and CDR2 SQIVND. V has 5 bases trimmed and J has 3 bases trimmed; junction bases matching no gene number 6.